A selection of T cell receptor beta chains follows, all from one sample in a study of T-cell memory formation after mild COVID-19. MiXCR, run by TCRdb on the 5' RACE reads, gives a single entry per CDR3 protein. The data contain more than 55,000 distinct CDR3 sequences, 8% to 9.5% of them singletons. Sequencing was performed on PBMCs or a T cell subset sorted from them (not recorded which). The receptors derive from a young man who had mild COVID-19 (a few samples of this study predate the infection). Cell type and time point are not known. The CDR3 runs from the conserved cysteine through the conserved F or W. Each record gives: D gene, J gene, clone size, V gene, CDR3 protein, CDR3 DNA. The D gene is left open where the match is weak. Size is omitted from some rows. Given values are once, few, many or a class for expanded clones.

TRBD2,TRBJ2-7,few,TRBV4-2,CASSSAGKPYEQYF,TGTGCCAGCAGTTCAGCGGGGAAACCCTACGAGCAGTACTTC
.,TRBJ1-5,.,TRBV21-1,CASSEGKGNQPQHF,TGTGCCAGCAGCGAGGGCAAGGGCAATCAGCCCCAGCATTTT
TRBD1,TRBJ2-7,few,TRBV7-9,CASSLYEGTENYEQYF,TGTGCCAGCAGCTTATATGAGGGGACAGAAAACTACGAGCAGTACTTC
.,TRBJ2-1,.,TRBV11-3,CASSATGHEQFF,TGTGCCAGCAGCGCAACAGGGCATGAGCAGTTCTTC
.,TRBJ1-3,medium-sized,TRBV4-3,CASSQDGESSGNTIYF,TGCGCCAGCAGCCAAGATGGGGAATCCTCTGGAAACACCATATATTTT
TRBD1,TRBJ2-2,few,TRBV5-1,CASFNRGTNTGELFF,TGCGCCAGTTTCAACAGGGGAACGAACACCGGGGAGCTGTTTTTT
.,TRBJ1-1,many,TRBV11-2,CASSSGENTEAFF,TGTGCCAGCAGCTCAGGGGAGAACACTGAAGCTTTCTTT
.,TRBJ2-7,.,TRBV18,CASSPGESPYEQYF,TGTGCCAGCTCACCAGGAGAGAGTCCCTACGAGCAGTACTTC
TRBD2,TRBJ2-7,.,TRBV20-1,CSAKTSGVTKGQYF,TGCAGTGCTAAAACTAGCGGGGTTACCAAGGGGCAGTACTTC
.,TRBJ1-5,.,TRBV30,CAWALRNQPQHF,TGTGCCTGGGCGCTCCGGAATCAGCCCCAGCATTTT
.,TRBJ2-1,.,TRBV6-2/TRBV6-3,CASSYGAVSYNEQFF,TGTGCCAGCAGTTACGGGGCAGTTTCCTACAATGAGCAGTTCTTC
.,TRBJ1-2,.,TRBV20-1,CSARGPWGYTF,TGCAGTGCTAGAGGTCCGTGGGGCTACACCTTC
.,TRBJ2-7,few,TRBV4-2,CASSLYRDANEQYF,TGTGCCAGCAGCCTGTACCGGGACGCCAACGAGCAGTACTTC
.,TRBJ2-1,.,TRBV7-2,CASSLDAGAYNEQFF,TGTGCCAGCAGCTTAGATGCAGGGGCCTACAATGAGCAGTTCTTC
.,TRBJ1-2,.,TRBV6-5,CASSYVPGHGNYGYTF,TGTGCCAGCAGTTACGTACCGGGACATGGGAACTATGGCTACACCTTC
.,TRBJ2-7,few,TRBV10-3,CAINTGTLNEQYF,TGTGCCATCAATACAGGGACCCTAAACGAGCAGTACTTC
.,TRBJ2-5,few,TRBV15,CATSRDVGRRRWGETQYF,TGTGCCACCAGCAGAGACGTGGGACGGAGAAGGTGGGGAGAGACCCAGTACTTC
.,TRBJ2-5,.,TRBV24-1,CATSDRHKETQYF,TGTGCCACCTCCGACAGACACAAAGAGACCCAGTACTTC
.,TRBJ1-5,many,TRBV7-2,CASQDSGQPQHF,TGTGCCAGTCAAGACAGCGGTCAGCCCCAGCATTTT
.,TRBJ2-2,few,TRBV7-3,CASSPLMTGELFF,TGTGCCAGCAGCCCGCTTATGACCGGGGAGCTGTTTTTT
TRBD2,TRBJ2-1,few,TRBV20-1,CSARGTQRGAYNEQFF,TGCAGTGCTAGGGGAACCCAGCGGGGGGCTTACAATGAGCAGTTCTTC
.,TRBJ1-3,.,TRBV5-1,CASSLAGPISGNTIYF,TGCGCCAGCAGCTTGGCGGGGCCGATCTCTGGAAACACCATATATTTT
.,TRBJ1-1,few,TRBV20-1,CSARGRDTLNTEAFF,TGCAGTGCTAGAGGGCGGGACACTTTGAACACTGAAGCTTTCTTT
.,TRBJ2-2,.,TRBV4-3,CASSQDFSPPGELFF,TGCGCCAGCAGCCAAGATTTCAGCCCCCCCGGGGAGCTGTTTTTT
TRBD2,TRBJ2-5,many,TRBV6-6,CASLAGGQETQYF,TGTGCCAGCCTGGCGGGGGGACAAGAGACCCAGTACTTC
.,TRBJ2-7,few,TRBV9,CASSVTETPYEQYF,TGTGCCAGCAGCGTAACAGAGACCCCCTACGAGCAGTACTTC
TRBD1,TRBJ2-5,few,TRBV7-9,CASSLRDRGREETQYF,TGTGCCAGCAGCTTAAGGGACAGGGGGCGCGAGGAGACCCAGTACTTC
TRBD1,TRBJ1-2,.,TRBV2,CASSVDRGYGYTF,TGTGCCAGCAGTGTAGACAGGGGCTATGGCTACACCTTC
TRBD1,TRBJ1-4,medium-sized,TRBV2,CASSSWTGTNEKLFF,TGTGCCAGCAGTAGTTGGACAGGGACCAATGAAAAACTGTTTTTT
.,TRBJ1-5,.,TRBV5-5,CASSLGQPDQPQHF,TGTGCCAGCAGCTTGGGGCAGCCGGATCAGCCCCAGCATTTT
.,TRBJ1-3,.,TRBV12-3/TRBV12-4,CATKRFGRNTIYF,TGTGCCACCAAAAGGTTTGGGAGAAACACCATATATTTT
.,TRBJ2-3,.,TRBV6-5,CASSSSPGPDTQYF,TGTGCCAGCAGTTCCTCACCGGGCCCAGATACGCAGTATTTT
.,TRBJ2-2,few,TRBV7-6,CASSPQTGGDTGELFF,TGTGCCAGCAGCCCTCAGACCGGGGGAGACACCGGGGAGCTGTTTTTT
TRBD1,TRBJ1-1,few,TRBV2,CASSGRTGGNTEAFF,TGTGCCAGCAGTGGCAGGACAGGGGGGAACACTGAAGCTTTCTTT
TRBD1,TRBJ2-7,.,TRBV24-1,CATSDPSTGNREQYF,TGTGCCACCAGTGACCCTTCGACAGGGAACCGCGAGCAGTACTTC
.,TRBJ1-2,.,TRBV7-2,CASTNPGAPGEGYTF,TGTGCCAGCACCAACCCGGGGGCCCCCGGGGAAGGCTACACCTTC
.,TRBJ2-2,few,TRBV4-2,CASSQEGVAGELFF,TGTGCCAGCAGCCAAGAGGGGGTCGCCGGGGAGCTGTTTTTT
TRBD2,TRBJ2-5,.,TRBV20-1,CSARLAATQETQYF,TGCAGTGCCAGACTAGCGGCAACTCAAGAGACCCAGTACTTC
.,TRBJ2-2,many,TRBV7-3,CASSLNGYTGELFF,TGTGCCAGCAGCTTAAACGGCTACACCGGGGAGCTGTTTTTT
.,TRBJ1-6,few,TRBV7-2,CASSLDGGRGSPLHF,TGTGCCAGCAGCTTAGATGGGGGGCGAGGCTCACCCCTCCACTTT
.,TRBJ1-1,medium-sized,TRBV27,CASSLQGRGTEAFF,TGTGCCAGCAGTTTACAGGGGAGAGGGACTGAAGCTTTCTTT
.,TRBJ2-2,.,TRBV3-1,CASSHESGATGELFF,TGTGCCAGCAGCCACGAATCAGGGGCCACCGGGGAGCTGTTTTTT
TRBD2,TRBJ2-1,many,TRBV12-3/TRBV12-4,CASSFRGGDEQFF,TGTGCCAGCAGTTTTCGGGGGGGCGATGAGCAGTTCTTC
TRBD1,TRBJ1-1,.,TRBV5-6,CASSRRTGHTEAFF,TGTGCCAGCAGCCGCCGGACAGGGCACACTGAAGCTTTCTTT
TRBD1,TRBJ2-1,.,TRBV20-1,CSARGTGPNEQFF,TGCAGTGCTAGGGGGACAGGTCCGAATGAGCAGTTCTTC
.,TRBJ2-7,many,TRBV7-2,CASSRRPSSYEQYF,TGTGCCAGCAGCCGGAGACCCAGCTCCTACGAGCAGTACTTC
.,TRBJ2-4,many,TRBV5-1,CASSLEDSRVDIQYF,TGCGCCAGCAGCTTGGAGGACTCGCGAGTGGACATTCAGTACTTC